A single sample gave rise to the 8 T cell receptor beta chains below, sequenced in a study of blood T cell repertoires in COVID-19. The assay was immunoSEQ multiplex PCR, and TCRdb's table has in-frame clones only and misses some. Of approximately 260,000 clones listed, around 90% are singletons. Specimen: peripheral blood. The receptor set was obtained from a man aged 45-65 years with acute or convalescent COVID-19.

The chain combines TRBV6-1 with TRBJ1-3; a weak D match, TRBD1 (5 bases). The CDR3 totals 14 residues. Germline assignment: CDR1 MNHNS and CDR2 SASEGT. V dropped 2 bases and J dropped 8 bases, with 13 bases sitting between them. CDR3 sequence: CASSERDFRDTIYF. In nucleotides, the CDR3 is TGTGCCAGCAGTGAACGGGACTTTCGGGACACCATATATTTT.

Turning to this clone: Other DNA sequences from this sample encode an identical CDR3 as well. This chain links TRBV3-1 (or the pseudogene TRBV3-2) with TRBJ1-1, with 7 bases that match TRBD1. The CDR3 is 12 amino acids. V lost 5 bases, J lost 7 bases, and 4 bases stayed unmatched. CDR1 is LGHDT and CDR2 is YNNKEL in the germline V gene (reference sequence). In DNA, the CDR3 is TGTGCCAGCAGCTTGGGACAGCTTGAAGCTTTCTTT. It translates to CASSLGQLEAFF.

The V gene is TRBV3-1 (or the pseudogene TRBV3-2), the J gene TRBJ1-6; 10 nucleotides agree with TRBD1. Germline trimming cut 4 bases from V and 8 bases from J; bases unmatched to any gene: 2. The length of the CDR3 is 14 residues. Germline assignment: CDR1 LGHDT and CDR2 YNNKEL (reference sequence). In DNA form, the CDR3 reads TGTGCCAGCAGCCCCGGGACAGGGGATTCACCCCTCCACTTT. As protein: CASSPGTGDSPLHF.

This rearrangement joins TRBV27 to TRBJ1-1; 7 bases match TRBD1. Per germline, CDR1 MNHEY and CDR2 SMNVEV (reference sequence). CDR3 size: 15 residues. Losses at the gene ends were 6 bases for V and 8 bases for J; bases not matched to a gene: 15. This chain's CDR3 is CASSPVKGASLEAFF. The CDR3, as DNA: TGTGCCAGCAGCCCAGTCAAGGGGGCAAGTCTGGAAGCTTTCTTT.

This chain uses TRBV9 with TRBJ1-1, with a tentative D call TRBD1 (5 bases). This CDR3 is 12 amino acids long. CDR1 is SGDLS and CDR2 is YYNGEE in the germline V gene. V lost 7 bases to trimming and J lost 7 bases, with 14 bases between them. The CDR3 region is CASSEAGNEAFF. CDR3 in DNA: TGTGCCAGCTCAGAGGCAGGGAATGAAGCTTTCTTT.

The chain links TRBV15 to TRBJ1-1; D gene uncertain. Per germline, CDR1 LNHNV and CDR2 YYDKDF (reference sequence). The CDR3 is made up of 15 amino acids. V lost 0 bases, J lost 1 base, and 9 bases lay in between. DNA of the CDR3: TGTGCCACCAGCAGAGATACCTTTAGGAACACTGAAGCTTTCTTT. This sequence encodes CATSRDTFRNTEAFF.

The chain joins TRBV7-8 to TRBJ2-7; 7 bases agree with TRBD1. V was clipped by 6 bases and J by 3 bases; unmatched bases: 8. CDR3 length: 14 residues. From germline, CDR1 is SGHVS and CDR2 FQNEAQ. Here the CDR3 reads CASRLTGPNYEQYF. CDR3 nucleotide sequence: TGTGCCAGCAGACTGACAGGGCCTAACTACGAGCAGTACTTC. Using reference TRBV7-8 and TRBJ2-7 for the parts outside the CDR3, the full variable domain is GAGVSQSPRYKVAKRGQDVALRCDPISGHVSLFWYQQALGQGPEFLTYFQNEAQLDKSGLPSDRFFAERPEGSVSTLKIQRTQQEDSAVYLCASRLTGPNYEQYFGPGTRLTVT.

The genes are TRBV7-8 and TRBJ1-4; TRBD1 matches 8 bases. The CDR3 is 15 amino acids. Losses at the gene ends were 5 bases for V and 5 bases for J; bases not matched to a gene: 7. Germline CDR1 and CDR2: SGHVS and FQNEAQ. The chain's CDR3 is CASSLTTGENEKLFF. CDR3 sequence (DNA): TGTGCCAGCAGCCTGACGACAGGGGAAAATGAAAAACTGTTTTTT.